This T cell receptor beta chain appears in the sequencing data of a study of T cell responses to AZD1222 COVID-19 vaccine. The study's findings and limits: Dominant CD4 TCR responses targeted spike regions 160-218 and 743-854.

As for this clone: What it recognizes is unknown.

Per the germline V gene, CDR1 is LNHDA and CDR2 is SQIVND (reference sequence). After removal of 7 bases from V and 7 bases from J, the junction contained 15 bases not matched to a gene. CDR3 length: 16 amino acids. Clones were sequenced by immunoSEQ multiplex PCR, and TCRdb holds only the in-frame ones, with some missing. The table lists 150,000 or so clones, 90% of them singletons, with 18% in the top ten. This specimen consisted of peripheral blood, obtained on day 0 of AZD1222 vaccination. V usage is TRBV19 and J usage is TRBJ1-2; 10 bases are shared with TRBD1. The source of this sequence is an adult in good health. This CDR3 is CASKVRDRGPPGGYTF. The CDR3 DNA is TGTGCCAGTAAGGTCCGGGACAGGGGCCCCCCTGGTGGCTACACCTTC.